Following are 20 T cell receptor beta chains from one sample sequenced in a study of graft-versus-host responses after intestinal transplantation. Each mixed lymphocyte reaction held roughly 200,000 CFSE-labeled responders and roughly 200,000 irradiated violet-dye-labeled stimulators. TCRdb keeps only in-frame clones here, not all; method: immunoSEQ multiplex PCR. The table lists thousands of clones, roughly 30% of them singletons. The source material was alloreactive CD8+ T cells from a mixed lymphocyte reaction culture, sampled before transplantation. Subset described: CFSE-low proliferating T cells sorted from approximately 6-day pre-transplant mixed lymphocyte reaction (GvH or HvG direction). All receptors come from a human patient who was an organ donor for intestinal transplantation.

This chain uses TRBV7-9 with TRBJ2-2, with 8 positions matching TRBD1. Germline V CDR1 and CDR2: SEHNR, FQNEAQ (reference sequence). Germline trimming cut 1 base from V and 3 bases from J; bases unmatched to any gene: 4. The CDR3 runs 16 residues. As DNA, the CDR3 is TGTGCCAGCAGCTTAGAGGCAGGGGGCGACACCGGGGAGCTGTTTTTT. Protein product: CASSLEAGGDTGELFF. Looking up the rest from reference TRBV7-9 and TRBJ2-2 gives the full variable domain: DTGVSQNPRHKITKRGQNVTFRCDPISEHNRLYWYRQTLGQGPEFLTYFQNEAQLEKSRLLSDRFSAERPKGSFSTLEIQRTEQGDSAMYLCASSLEAGGDTGELFFGEGSRLTVL.

The CDR3 nucleotides read TGCGCCAGCAGCTCAAGTTATACCGGCACTGAAGCTTTCTTT. Amino acid sequence: CASSSSYTGTEAFF. This chain links TRBV4-1 with TRBJ1-1; D remains unclear. In germline, CDR1 is MGHRA, CDR2 YSYEKL. The CDR3 extends over 14 amino acids. V shed 5 bases and J shed 4 bases, with 14 bases lying between them.

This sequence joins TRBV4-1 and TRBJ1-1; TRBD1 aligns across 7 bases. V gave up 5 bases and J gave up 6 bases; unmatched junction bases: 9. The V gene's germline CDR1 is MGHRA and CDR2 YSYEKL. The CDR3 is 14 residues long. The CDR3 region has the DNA TGCGCCAGCAGCGGCGTCCAGGGGGACGCTGAAGCTTTCTTT. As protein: CASSGVQGDAEAFF.

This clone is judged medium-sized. CDR3: CASSLGTAYGYTF. The DNA of the CDR3 is TGTGCCAGCAGTTTAGGGACAGCCTATGGCTACACCTTC. The V call is TRBV27, the J call TRBJ1-2; 7 bases match TRBD1. The CDR3 has 13 amino acids. Germline V gene data show CDR1 as MNHEY and CDR2 as SMNVEV (reference sequence). The V and J ends lost 2 bases and 4 bases, in that order; junction bases with no gene match: 1.

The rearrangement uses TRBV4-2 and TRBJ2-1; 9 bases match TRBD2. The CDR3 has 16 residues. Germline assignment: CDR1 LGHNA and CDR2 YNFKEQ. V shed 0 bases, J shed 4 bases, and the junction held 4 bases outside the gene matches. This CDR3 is CASSQDAGGPYNEQFF. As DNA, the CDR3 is TGTGCCAGCAGCCAAGATGCGGGGGGGCCGTACAATGAGCAGTTCTTC.

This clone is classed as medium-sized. The CDR3 loop reads CASRSGTSPGWHDNEQFF. The CDR3 DNA sequence: TGTGCCAGCAGGTCCGGGACTAGTCCCGGATGGCATGACAATGAGCAGTTCTTC. The chain carries TRBV25-1 and TRBJ2-1; 8 nucleotides agree with TRBD2. Germline CDR1 MGHDK, CDR2 SYGVNS. The J segment lost 5 bases and the V segment lost 6 bases, leaving 18 bases of the junction unmatched. This CDR3 is built from 18 residues.

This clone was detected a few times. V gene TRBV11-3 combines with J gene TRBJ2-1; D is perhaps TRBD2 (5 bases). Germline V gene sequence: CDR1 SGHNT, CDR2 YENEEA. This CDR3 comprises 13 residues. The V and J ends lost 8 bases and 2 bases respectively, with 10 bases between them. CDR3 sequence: CASEDSPYNEQFF. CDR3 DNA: TGTGCCAGCGAGGACTCTCCCTACAATGAGCAGTTCTTC.

CDR3 sequence reads: CASSLAWRTGELFF. CDR3 nucleotide sequence: TGCGCCAGCAGCTTGGCGTGGAGAACCGGGGAGCTGTTTTTT. This chain uses TRBV5-1 with TRBJ2-2; D remains ambiguous. The germline V gene has CDR1 SGHRS and CDR2 YFSETQ. CDR3 length: 14 residues. V was shortened by 0 bases and J by 5 bases, with 8 bases between the two germline ends.

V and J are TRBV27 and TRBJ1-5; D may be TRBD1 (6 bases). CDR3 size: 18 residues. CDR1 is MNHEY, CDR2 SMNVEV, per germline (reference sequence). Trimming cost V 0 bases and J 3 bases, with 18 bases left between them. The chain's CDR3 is CASSLSSGGHILNQPQHF. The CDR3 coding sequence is TGTGCCAGCAGTTTATCATCGGGGGGCCACATCCTCAATCAGCCCCAGCATTTT.

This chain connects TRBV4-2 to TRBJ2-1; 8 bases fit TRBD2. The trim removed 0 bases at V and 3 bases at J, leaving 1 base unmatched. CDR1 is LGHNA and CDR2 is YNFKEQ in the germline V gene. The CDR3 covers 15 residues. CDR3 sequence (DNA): TGTGCCAGCAGCCAAGATCTAGCGGGCTACAATGAGCAGTTCTTC. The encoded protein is CASSQDLAGYNEQFF.

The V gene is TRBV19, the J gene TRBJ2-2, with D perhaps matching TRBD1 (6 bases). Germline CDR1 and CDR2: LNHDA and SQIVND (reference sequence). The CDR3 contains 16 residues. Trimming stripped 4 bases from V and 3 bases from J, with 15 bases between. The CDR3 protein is CASSTDTGYYTGELFF. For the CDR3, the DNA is TGTGCCAGTAGTACAGATACAGGGTATTACACCGGGGAGCTGTTTTTT. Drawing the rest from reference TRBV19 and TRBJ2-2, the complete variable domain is DGGITQSPKYLFRKEGQNVTLSCEQNLNHDAMYWYRQDPGQGLRLIYYSQIVNDFQKGDIAEGYSVSREKKESFPLTVTSAQKNPTAFYLCASSTDTGYYTGELFFGEGSRLTVL.

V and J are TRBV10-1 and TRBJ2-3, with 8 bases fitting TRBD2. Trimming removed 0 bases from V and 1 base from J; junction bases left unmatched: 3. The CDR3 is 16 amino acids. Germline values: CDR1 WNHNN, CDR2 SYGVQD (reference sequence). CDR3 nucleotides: TGCGCCAGCAGTGAGTCGGGTAGCGGGGGCACAGATACGCAGTATTTT. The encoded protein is CASSESGSGGTDTQYF.

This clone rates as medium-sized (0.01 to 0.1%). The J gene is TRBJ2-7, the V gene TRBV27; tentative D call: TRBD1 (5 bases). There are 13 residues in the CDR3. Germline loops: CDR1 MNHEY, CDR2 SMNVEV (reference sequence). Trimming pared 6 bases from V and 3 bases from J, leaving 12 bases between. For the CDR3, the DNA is TGTGCCAGCAGCCTGGGGCGAGTCTACGAGCAGTACTTC. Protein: CASSLGRVYEQYF.

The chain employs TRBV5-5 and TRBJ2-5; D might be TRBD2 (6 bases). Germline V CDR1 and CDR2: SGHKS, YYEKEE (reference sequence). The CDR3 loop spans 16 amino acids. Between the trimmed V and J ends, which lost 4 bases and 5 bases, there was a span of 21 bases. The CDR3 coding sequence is TGTGCCAGCAGCCAAGAAATGGGCAACGGAGGGGAGACCCAGTACTTC. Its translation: CASSQEMGNGGETQYF.

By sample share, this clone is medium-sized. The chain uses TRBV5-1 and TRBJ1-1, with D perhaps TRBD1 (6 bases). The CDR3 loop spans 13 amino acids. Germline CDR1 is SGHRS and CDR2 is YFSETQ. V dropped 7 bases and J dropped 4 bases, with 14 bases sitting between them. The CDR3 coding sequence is TGCGCCAGCGGGTCGCGGGGGCCCACTGAAGCTTTCTTT. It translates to CASGSRGPTEAFF.

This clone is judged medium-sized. The CDR3 DNA is TGTGCCAGCAGCTTGATAGCGGCCTACGAGCAGTACTTC. It is translated as CASSLIAAYEQYF. The chain is built from TRBV5-6 and TRBJ2-7; D is possibly TRBD2 (6 bases). V was clipped by 1 base and J by 2 bases, with 7 bases between them. CDR1 and CDR2 (germline): SGHDT, YYEEEE. This CDR3 is built from 13 residues.

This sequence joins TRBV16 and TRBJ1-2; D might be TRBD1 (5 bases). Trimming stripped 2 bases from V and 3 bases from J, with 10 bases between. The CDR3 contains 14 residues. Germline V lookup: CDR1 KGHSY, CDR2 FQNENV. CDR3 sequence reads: CASSQGASDYGYTF. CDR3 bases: TGTGCCAGCAGCCAAGGGGCTTCGGACTATGGCTACACCTTC.

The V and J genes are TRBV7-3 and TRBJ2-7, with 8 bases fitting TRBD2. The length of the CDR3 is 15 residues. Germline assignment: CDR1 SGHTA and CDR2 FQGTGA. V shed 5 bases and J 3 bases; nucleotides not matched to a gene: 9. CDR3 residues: CASSEGTGGVYEQYF. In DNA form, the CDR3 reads TGTGCCAGCAGCGAGGGAACGGGGGGGGTCTACGAGCAGTACTTC.

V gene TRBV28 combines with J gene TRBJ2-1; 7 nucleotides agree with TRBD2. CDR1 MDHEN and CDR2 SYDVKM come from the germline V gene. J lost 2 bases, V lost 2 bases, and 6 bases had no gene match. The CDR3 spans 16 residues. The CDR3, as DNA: TGTGCCAGCAGTTTAACACGCGGGGGACCCTACAATGAGCAGTTCTTC. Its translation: CASSLTRGGPYNEQFF.

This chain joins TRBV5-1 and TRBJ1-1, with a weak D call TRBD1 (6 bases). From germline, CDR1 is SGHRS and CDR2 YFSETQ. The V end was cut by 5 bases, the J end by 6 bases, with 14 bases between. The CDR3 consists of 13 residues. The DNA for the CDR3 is TGCGCCAGCAGAAGGGGGTATCTACCTGAAGCTTTCTTT. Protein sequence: CASRRGYLPEAFF.